The next 28 T cell receptor beta chains were all read from a single sample in a study of human T cells and chemical hapten exposure. Time point described: patch test 1, 2 weeks after DPC sensitization. Specified treatment: therapeutic diphenylcyclopropenone sensitization with weekly scalp DPC. TCRdb redid the calling of the RACE reads with MiXCR, one entry per CDR3 protein. This sample has approximately 73,000 distinct CDR3 sequences, with about a tenth found just once. This specimen consisted of whole blood, obtained in connection with sensitization to the hapten diphenylcyclopropenone (DPC). The receptors come from a woman between 45 and 65 years old with alopecia areata. Some clones in this sample may be carry-over from other donors' samples.

CDR3 in DNA: TGTGCCAGCAGCTCCAAGGTGGACACTGAAGCTTTCTTT. Its translation: CASSSKVDTEAFF. J is TRBJ1-1 and V is TRBV3-1; D is uncertain. Germline assignment: CDR1 LGHDT and CDR2 YNNKEL (reference sequence). V was shortened by 5 bases and J by 3 bases, with 10 bases between the two germline ends. CDR3 length: 13 amino acids.

This clonotype was counted many times. The chain combines TRBV4-3 with TRBJ2-3; 9 bases are shared with TRBD2. The ends lost 1 base at V and 2 bases at J; junction bases unmatched: 13. The CDR3 is made up of 19 amino acids. In germline, CDR1 is LGHNA, CDR2 YSLEER. The CDR3 coding sequence is TGCGCCAGCAGCCAAGGGGCGGGTCTTAGCGGGAGCTACACAGATACGCAGTATTTT. Residues: CASSQGAGLSGSYTDTQYF.

This clonotype turned up a few times. The chain employs TRBV4-2 and TRBJ1-2; 11 bases are shared with TRBD1. V was pared by 4 bases and J by 7 bases, with 5 bases of the junction left unmatched. In germline, CDR1 is LGHNA, CDR2 YNFKEQ. There are 14 residues in the CDR3. CDR3 coding DNA: TGTGCCAGCAGCCCGGGACAGGGGGGCCGTGGCTACACCTTC. It translates to CASSPGQGGRGYTF.

This clonotype has only a few counts. This chain connects TRBV6-6 to TRBJ1-1, with TRBD1 identical over 9 bases. Germline CDR1 reads MNHNY; CDR2 reads SVGAGI (reference sequence). This CDR3 has 13 residues. The V and J ends lost 5 bases and 7 bases, in that order; junction bases with no gene match: 5. The CDR3 here is CASSARQGVEAFF. CDR3 coding DNA: TGTGCCAGCAGTGCCCGACAGGGGGTTGAAGCTTTCTTT.

CDR3 coding DNA: TGTGCCAGCAGTGAACATATGGGCGGCTATGGCTACACCTTC. Its protein is CASSEHMGGYGYTF. This chain uses TRBV2 with TRBJ1-2; unclear D gene. The CDR3 extends over 14 amino acids. V shed 2 bases and J shed 4 bases, with 11 bases lying between them. The germline gives CDR1 SNHLY, CDR2 FYNNEI.

This clonotype has ten or more counts. The chain combines TRBV12-3 or TRBV12-4 with TRBJ1-6, with a possible D match to TRBD1 (5 bases). Trimming cost V 3 bases and J 6 bases, with 9 bases left between them. The CDR3 contains 14 residues. The CDR3 nucleotides read TGTGCCAGCAGTTTTGACAGCTCTAATTCACCCCTCCACTTT. It codes for CASSFDSSNSPLHF.

Ten or more counts support this clonotype. V is TRBV5-4 and J is TRBJ1-2; 8 bases agree with TRBD1. V was pared by 1 base and J by 7 bases, with 12 bases of the junction left unmatched. CDR3 length: 16 amino acids. CDR1 is SGHNT, CDR2 YYREEE, per germline (reference sequence). CDR3 residues: CASSLSGGALPGGYTF. The CDR3 DNA reads TGTGCCAGCAGCTTGTCAGGGGGCGCTCTACCGGGTGGCTACACCTTC.

This clonotype was seen at least ten times. This sequence joins TRBV24-1 and TRBJ2-1, with D perhaps TRBD1 (6 bases). CDR3 length equals 15 residues. The V gene's germline CDR1 is KGHDR and CDR2 SFDVKD. The V gene lost 6 bases and the J gene lost 0 bases, with 11 bases spanning the gap. The CDR3 DNA sequence: TGTGCCACCAGTCCTACAGGGAACTCCTACAATGAGCAGTTCTTC. Translation: CATSPTGNSYNEQFF.

The CDR3 nucleotides read TGCAGTGCTAGAGAGGGTAGCGGGAGTAATGAGCAGTTCTTC. This sequence encodes CSAREGSGSNEQFF. The chain joins TRBV20-1 to TRBJ2-1, with 9 bases aligning to TRBD2. Per germline, CDR1 DFQATT and CDR2 SNEGSKA (reference sequence). V lost 0 bases to trimming and J lost 7 bases; unmatched junction nucleotides: 4. The CDR3 length is 14 residues.

This clonotype has just a few counts. The chain recombines TRBV2 with TRBJ2-7, with unresolved D. This CDR3 comprises 14 residues. V gave up 1 base and J gave up 2 bases, with 9 bases separating them. The V gene's germline CDR1 is SNHLY and CDR2 FYNNEI. The CDR3 DNA reads as TGTGCCAGCAGTGAAGGCGATGGTACCTACGAGCAGTACTTC. It codes for CASSEGDGTYEQYF.

In this sample, this clonotype turned up many times. This sequence joins TRBV12-3 or TRBV12-4 and TRBJ1-4; TRBD1 matches 7 bases. The CDR3 is 13 residues long. J gave up 7 bases and V 6 bases, and 5 bases lay outside the gene matches. CDR3 residues: CASSGQVREKLFF. DNA of the CDR3: TGTGCCAGCAGCGGACAGGTTCGTGAAAAACTGTTTTTT.

The chain joins TRBV6-6 to TRBJ1-1; no clear D gene. This CDR3 contains 13 residues. CDR1 MNHNY and CDR2 SVGAGI come from the germline V gene (reference sequence). V was shortened by 8 bases and J by 6 bases, with 16 bases between the two germline ends. This CDR3 is CASGRREEAEAFF. The CDR3, as DNA: TGTGCCAGCGGTAGAAGGGAAGAGGCTGAAGCTTTCTTT.

This clonotype was seen ten or more times. This chain uses TRBV6-1 with TRBJ1-5, with TRBD1 matching over 8 bases. Germline values: CDR1 MNHNS, CDR2 SASEGT. The CDR3 contains 13 residues. With V trimmed by 4 bases and J by 9 bases, 5 bases remained unmatched. CDR3 bases: TGTGCCAGCAGTGGGACAGGGAACGCGCCCCAGCATTTT. It yields the protein CASSGTGNAPQHF.

In this sample, this clonotype turned up many times. V and J are TRBV27 and TRBJ1-1; TRBD1 agrees at 11 bases. From germline, CDR1 is MNHEY and CDR2 SMNVEV (reference sequence). J gave up 5 bases and V 7 bases, and 6 bases lay outside the gene matches. The CDR3 contains 14 residues. This CDR3 is CASTRTGGFTEAFF. Here the CDR3 DNA reads TGTGCCAGCACCCGGACAGGGGGCTTTACTGAAGCTTTCTTT.

This clonotype was counted a few times. The chain is built from TRBV7-9 and TRBJ2-7; a weak D match, TRBD2 (6 bases). This CDR3 is 14 amino acids long. The germline V gene encodes CDR1 SEHNR and CDR2 FQNEAQ (reference sequence). The V end lost 5 bases, the J end lost 1 base, and 12 bases lay between the germline ends. CDR3 loop: CASSPGTPSYEQYF. DNA of the CDR3: TGTGCCAGCAGCCCCGGGACTCCTTCCTACGAGCAGTACTTC.

The rearrangement uses TRBV6-6 and TRBJ1-1, with 10 positions matching TRBD1. CDR1 MNHNY and CDR2 SVGAGI come from the germline V gene (reference sequence). J gave up 6 bases and V 4 bases, and 11 bases lay outside the gene matches. The CDR3 is made up of 16 amino acids. DNA for the CDR3: TGTGCCAGCAGTTTTCGGACAGGGGGAAGGTTCGCTGAAGCTTTCTTT. Translated: CASSFRTGGRFAEAFF.

A few counts support this clonotype. The V call is TRBV5-4, the J call TRBJ2-3; 8 bases map to TRBD2. With 4 bases clipped from V and 2 bases from J, the junction kept 3 bases outside the gene matches. Germline-derived CDR1 and CDR2 are SGHNT and YYREEE (reference sequence). The CDR3 is made up of 14 amino acids. Written as DNA, the CDR3 is TGTGCCAGCAGCACGACTAGCGTCACAGATACGCAGTATTTT. It translates to CASSTTSVTDTQYF.

The gene calls are TRBV6-5 and TRBJ1-1; no reliable D call. V gave up 6 bases and J gave up 8 bases, with 7 bases separating them. The CDR3 sequence is 10 residues long. Germline V CDR1 and CDR2: MNHEY, SVGAGI. The CDR3: CASSSREAFF. In DNA, the CDR3 is TGTGCCAGCAGCTCACGAGAAGCTTTCTTT.

This clonotype was seen a few times. This chain joins TRBV5-5 and TRBJ2-1; D uncertain. The CDR3 loop spans 15 amino acids. Trimming removed 0 bases from V and 4 bases from J, with 11 bases in between. Germline values: CDR1 SGHKS, CDR2 YYEKEE (reference sequence). The CDR3 DNA follows: TGTGCCAGCAGCTTGGCGGCCAGCACGTACAATGAGCAGTTCTTC. Protein sequence: CASSLAASTYNEQFF.

Only a few counts were recorded for this clonotype. This rearrangement joins TRBV5-1 to TRBJ2-7; weak D call: TRBD2 (6 bases). Per germline, CDR1 SGHRS and CDR2 YFSETQ. This CDR3 has 12 residues. Trimming removed 4 bases from V and 7 bases from J, with 12 bases in between. CDR3 sequence (DNA): TGCGCCAGCAGCACGGGGACTGGGGAGCAGTACTTC. Its translation: CASSTGTGEQYF. Supplemented by reference TRBV5-1 and TRBJ2-7, the full variable domain reads KAGVTQTPRYLIKTRGQQVTLSCSPISGHRSVSWYQQTPGQGLQFLFEYFSETQRNKGNFPGRFSGRQFSNSRSEMNVSTLELGDSALYLCASSTGTGEQYFGPGTRLTVT.

This clonotype was observed a few times. In nucleotides, the CDR3 is TGTGCCAGCAGTGTAAACGGGGCGAGCTCCTACGAGCAGTACTTC. Its translation: CASSVNGASSYEQYF. This chain joins TRBV2 and TRBJ2-7; either TRBD1 or TRBD2 may supply D (5 bases each). The CDR3 contains 15 residues. Deletions cut 4 bases from V and 0 bases from J, with 13 bases between. CDR1 and CDR2 from the germline V gene are SNHLY and FYNNEI.

This clonotype has at least ten counts. The chain uses TRBV2 and TRBJ1-5, with D tentatively TRBD1 (5 bases). CDR1 is SNHLY, CDR2 FYNNEI, per germline. V was cut by 6 bases and J by 7 bases, with 19 bases left in between. The CDR3 consists of 15 residues. The CDR3: CASRPLGGGGQPQHF. The CDR3 DNA reads TGTGCCAGCAGACCCCTGGGGGGAGGCGGGCAGCCCCAGCATTTT. Complete variable domain (other parts from reference TRBV2 and TRBJ1-5): EPEVTQTPSHQVTQMGQEVILRCVPISNHLYFYWYRQILGQKVEFLVSFYNNEISEKSEIFDDQFSVERPDGSNFTLKIRSTKLEDSAMYFCASRPLGGGGQPQHFGDGTRLSIL.

The chain employs TRBV10-3 and TRBJ2-2, with TRBD2 matching over 8 bases. This CDR3 is built from 17 residues. Losses at the gene ends were 2 bases for V and 5 bases for J; bases not matched to a gene: 10. Germline V gives CDR1 ENHRY, CDR2 SYGVKD. This chain's CDR3 is CAISERRAGGATGELFF. CDR3 coding DNA: TGTGCCATCAGTGAGCGGAGGGCGGGAGGCGCAACCGGGGAGCTGTTTTTT.

This clonotype has a count of ten or more. V is TRBV29-1 and J is TRBJ1-1; D remains unclear. The CDR3 totals 12 residues. Deletions cut 5 bases from V and 1 base from J, with 8 bases between. The germline CDR1 and CDR2 sequences are SQVTM and ANQGSEA. The CDR3 DNA is TGCAGCGTTAAAAGGTCGAACACTGAAGCTTTCTTT. This encodes CSVKRSNTEAFF.

This clonotype was found a few times. J is TRBJ2-3 and V is TRBV19; TRBD1 or TRBD2 may be the D gene (5 bases each). The germline V gene encodes CDR1 LNHDA and CDR2 SQIVND (reference sequence). The V gene lost 3 bases and the J gene lost 6 bases, with 10 bases spanning the gap. The CDR3 runs 13 residues. The CDR3 loop is CASSIAREDTQYF. CDR3 DNA: TGTGCCAGTAGTATCGCCAGGGAGGATACGCAGTATTTT.

This clonotype showed up just a few times. The gene calls are TRBV21-1 and TRBJ2-3; the table's D call, TRBD1, was not checked against the DNA. TRBV21-1 represents a pseudogene. CDR3 length: 12 amino acids. CDR3 nucleotides: TGTGCCAGCCGGAAGGGGGGGGATACGCAGTATTTT. Translating gives CASRKGGDTQYF.

This clonotype was found many times. The chain links TRBV5-4 to TRBJ2-4; 10 bases map to TRBD2. The germline V gene encodes CDR1 SGHNT and CDR2 YYREEE (reference sequence). V gave up 4 bases and J gave up 8 bases; unmatched junction bases: 6. The CDR3 runs 14 residues. In DNA, the CDR3 is TGTGCCAGCAGCCCCGGGACTAGCGTTGACATTCAGTACTTC. Its protein product is CASSPGTSVDIQYF. Based on the CDR3 plus reference TRBV5-4 and TRBJ2-4, the full variable domain is ETGVTQSPTHLIKTRGQQVTLRCSSQSGHNTVSWYQQALGQGPQFIFQYYREEENGRGNFPPRFSGLQFPNYSSELNVNALELDDSALYLCASSPGTSVDIQYFGAGTRLSVL.

This clonotype showed up many times. DNA for the CDR3: TGCGCCAGCAGCTTGGAAGGGACAGGGAGCGACGAGCAGTACTTC. Protein product: CASSLEGTGSDEQYF. The chain uses TRBV5-1 and TRBJ2-7; 9 nucleotides line up with TRBD1. Germline V gene data show CDR1 as SGHRS and CDR2 as YFSETQ. CDR3 length: 15 amino acids. The V and J ends lost 0 bases and 5 bases, in that order; junction bases with no gene match: 6. The whole variable domain, remainder taken from reference TRBV5-1 and TRBJ2-7, is KAGVTQTPRYLIKTRGQQVTLSCSPISGHRSVSWYQQTPGQGLQFLFEYFSETQRNKGNFPGRFSGRQFSNSRSEMNVSTLELGDSALYLCASSLEGTGSDEQYFGPGTRLTVT.